This is a list of T cell receptor beta chains from one sample in a study of blood T cells in healthy people across ages. TCRdb reprocessed the 5' RACE reads via MiXCR and lists one record per CDR3 protein. The sample includes roughly 1,500,000 distinct CDR3 sequences, about 35% seen only once; the top ten take 10% to 12%. The material sequenced was blood. These receptors were taken from a woman aged 30 to 39 in good health. The CDR3 runs from the conserved cysteine through the conserved F or W. D genes are given only for firm matches. The size entry is marked missing in some rows and otherwise reads once, few, many or a size class.

j_call: TRBJ1-2
v_call: TRBV2
d_call: NA
clone_size: NA
cdr3_nt: TGTGCCAGCAGTGGTCCGGGGACTAACTATGGCTACACCTTC
cdr3_aa: CASSGPGTNYGYTF

j_call: TRBJ2-7
v_call: TRBV27
d_call: NA
clone_size: few
cdr3_nt: TGTGCCAGCAGTTTCTCCTCGACAGGGACTATGCACGAGCAGTACTTC
cdr3_aa: CASSFSSTGTMHEQYF

j_call: TRBJ2-3
v_call: TRBV29-1
d_call: TRBD2
clone_size: few
cdr3_nt: TGCAGCGTTGAGGGGCTAACTAGCGGGGGGGGATCGATCACAGATACGCAGTATTTT
cdr3_aa: CSVEGLTSGGGSITDTQYF

j_call: TRBJ2-1
v_call: TRBV4-2
d_call: TRBD2
clone_size: many
cdr3_nt: TGTGCCAGCAGCCAACTAGCGGGGACTAACAATGAGCAGTTCTTC
cdr3_aa: CASSQLAGTNNEQFF

j_call: TRBJ2-1
v_call: TRBV6-1
d_call: TRBD2
clone_size: NA
cdr3_nt: TGTGCCACGCGGGGGGTCTACAATGAACAGTTCTTC
cdr3_aa: CATRGVYNEQFF

j_call: TRBJ2-3
v_call: TRBV7-3
d_call: TRBD2
clone_size: few
cdr3_nt: TGTGCCAGCAGCCGGGAACTAGCGAAGGGGAAAGATACGCAGTATTTT
cdr3_aa: CASSRELAKGKDTQYF

j_call: TRBJ1-2
v_call: TRBV5-1
d_call: NA
clone_size: few
cdr3_nt: TGCGCCAGCAGCTTGGGTACAGGCAACCTGGGTGGCTACACCTTC
cdr3_aa: CASSLGTGNLGGYTF

j_call: TRBJ1-1
v_call: TRBV18
d_call: NA
clone_size: NA
cdr3_nt: TGTGCCAGCTCACGTGTACAACAGGGTATAGGAAAGAACACTGAAGCTTTCTTT
cdr3_aa: CASSRVQQGIGKNTEAFF

j_call: TRBJ1-5
v_call: TRBV4-1
d_call: TRBD1
clone_size: NA
cdr3_nt: TGCGCCAGCAGCCAAGGGGCAGGGGGTCAGCCCCAGCATTTT
cdr3_aa: CASSQGAGGQPQHF

j_call: TRBJ2-3
v_call: TRBV7-6
d_call: NA
clone_size: NA
cdr3_nt: TGTGCCAGCAGTACCTTTCCGGGGCAGGCGAACACAGATACGCAGTATTTT
cdr3_aa: CASSTFPGQANTDTQYF

j_call: TRBJ2-3
v_call: TRBV2
d_call: TRBD2
clone_size: NA
cdr3_nt: TGTGCCAGCAGTGATGCTAGCGGGAGTATCACAGATACGCAGTATTTT
cdr3_aa: CASSDASGSITDTQYF

j_call: TRBJ1-6
v_call: TRBV25-1
d_call: TRBD1
clone_size: few
cdr3_nt: TGTGCCAGCAGTGTTACAGGGGGGGACAATTCACCCCTCCACTTT
cdr3_aa: CASSVTGGDNSPLHF

j_call: TRBJ2-5
v_call: TRBV20-1
d_call: TRBD1
clone_size: NA
cdr3_nt: TGCAGTGGTCGTCAGGGGGCCGGGGGAGAGACCCAGTACTTC
cdr3_aa: CSGRQGAGGETQYF

j_call: TRBJ1-2
v_call: TRBV7-9
d_call: NA
clone_size: few
cdr3_nt: TGTGCCAGCAGCTCCTGGGACAAGATCTATGGCTACACCTTC
cdr3_aa: CASSSWDKIYGYTF

j_call: TRBJ1-6
v_call: TRBV12-3/TRBV12-4
d_call: NA
clone_size: many
cdr3_nt: TGTGCCAGCAGTTTAGGGCAGAATTCACCCCTCCACTTT
cdr3_aa: CASSLGQNSPLHF

j_call: TRBJ2-1
v_call: TRBV5-1
d_call: NA
clone_size: NA
cdr3_nt: TGCGCCTGCAGCTCACCTATAAACTACAATGAGCAGTTCTTC
cdr3_aa: CACSSPINYNEQFF

j_call: TRBJ1-2
v_call: TRBV12-3/TRBV12-4
d_call: TRBD1
clone_size: few
cdr3_nt: TGTGCCAGCAGTTTAAAAGGAACAGGGGGAGGCGGCTACACCTTC
cdr3_aa: CASSLKGTGGGGYTF

j_call: TRBJ2-1
v_call: TRBV12-3/TRBV12-4
d_call: TRBD1
clone_size: NA
cdr3_nt: TGTGCCTGCAGTTCCTCAGGCAGGGGGCTTAAGCAGTTCTTC
cdr3_aa: CACSSSGRGLKQFF

j_call: TRBJ2-1
v_call: TRBV28
d_call: NA
clone_size: NA
cdr3_nt: TGTGCCAGCAGTTTAATGATAAGCGGACAGGGAGGGAATGAGCAGTTCTTC
cdr3_aa: CASSLMISGQGGNEQFF

j_call: TRBJ2-7
v_call: TRBV12-3/TRBV12-4
d_call: TRBD1
clone_size: NA
cdr3_nt: TGTGCCAGCAGTGGGGGACAGGGGATGGACGAGCAGTACTTC
cdr3_aa: CASSGGQGMDEQYF

j_call: TRBJ2-7
v_call: TRBV5-1
d_call: NA
clone_size: few
cdr3_nt: TGCGCCAGCAGCTCCTACATCGAAACTCTGGACGAGCAGTACTTC
cdr3_aa: CASSSYIETLDEQYF

j_call: TRBJ2-7
v_call: TRBV7-9
d_call: NA
clone_size: many
cdr3_nt: TGTGCCAGCAGCTCGACGGGAAGAAACCCCTACGAGCAGTACTTC
cdr3_aa: CASSSTGRNPYEQYF

j_call: TRBJ2-1
v_call: TRBV3-1
d_call: TRBD2
clone_size: NA
cdr3_nt: TGTGCCAGCAGCAAGGGACTAGCGGGGCACTACAATGAGCAGTTCTTC
cdr3_aa: CASSKGLAGHYNEQFF

j_call: TRBJ1-2
v_call: TRBV9
d_call: NA
clone_size: NA
cdr3_nt: TGTGCCAGCAGCGGCGGTGGTAGTAACTATGGCTACACCTTC
cdr3_aa: CASSGGGSNYGYTF

j_call: TRBJ2-7
v_call: TRBV28
d_call: NA
clone_size: once
cdr3_nt: TGTGCCAGCATTAGGCGGGGGACAGTCTCCTACGAGCAGTACTTC
cdr3_aa: CASIRRGTVSYEQYF

j_call: TRBJ2-1
v_call: TRBV3-1
d_call: TRBD2
clone_size: few
cdr3_nt: TGTGCCAGCAGCCAAGATACGGGGGGGCCGTACAATGAGCAGTTCTTC
cdr3_aa: CASSQDTGGPYNEQFF

j_call: TRBJ2-3
v_call: TRBV4-1
d_call: TRBD2
clone_size: few
cdr3_nt: TGCGCCAGCAGCCAACTAGCGGGGGGGGGAGATACGCAGTATTTT
cdr3_aa: CASSQLAGGGDTQYF

j_call: TRBJ2-1
v_call: TRBV7-9
d_call: NA
clone_size: NA
cdr3_nt: TGTGCCAGCAGCAAAACCTCACGGCGAGAAAACAATGAGCAGTTCTTC
cdr3_aa: CASSKTSRRENNEQFF

j_call: TRBJ2-1
v_call: TRBV10-3
d_call: NA
clone_size: many
cdr3_nt: TGTGCCATCAGTGGATCTTGGACAGACAACTACAATGAGCAGTTCTTC
cdr3_aa: CAISGSWTDNYNEQFF

j_call: TRBJ1-1
v_call: TRBV5-1
d_call: NA
clone_size: many
cdr3_nt: TGCGCCAGCAGCTTGGATGGGGCCCTGAAGGTAACTGAAGCTTTCTTT
cdr3_aa: CASSLDGALKVTEAFF

j_call: TRBJ2-1
v_call: TRBV6-2/TRBV6-3
d_call: TRBD2
clone_size: few
cdr3_nt: TGTGCCAGCAAAAGTGGACTAGCGAACTACAATGAGCAGTTCTTC
cdr3_aa: CASKSGLANYNEQFF

j_call: TRBJ2-5
v_call: TRBV7-9
d_call: NA
clone_size: few
cdr3_nt: TGTGCCAGCAGCTTAGCCTACGTTCAAGAGACCCAGTACTTC
cdr3_aa: CASSLAYVQETQYF

j_call: TRBJ2-3
v_call: TRBV4-1
d_call: TRBD2
clone_size: many
cdr3_nt: TGTGCCAGCAGCCGGGGGGCAGATACGCAGTATTTT
cdr3_aa: CASSRGADTQYF

j_call: TRBJ2-3
v_call: TRBV9
d_call: TRBD2
clone_size: NA
cdr3_nt: TGTGCCAGCAGCTCCTTTAGCGGGGGGAGCACAGATACGCAGTATTTT
cdr3_aa: CASSSFSGGSTDTQYF

j_call: TRBJ2-5
v_call: TRBV7-9
d_call: NA
clone_size: NA
cdr3_nt: TGTGCCGGCAGCTTAGTGGCTAGAGGGGAGACCCAGTACTTC
cdr3_aa: CAGSLVARGETQYF

j_call: TRBJ2-3
v_call: TRBV20-1
d_call: TRBD2
clone_size: many
cdr3_nt: TGCAGTGCCCATCCGGGTACTAGCGGGCTGAGCACAGATACGCAGTATTTT
cdr3_aa: CSAHPGTSGLSTDTQYF

j_call: TRBJ2-3
v_call: TRBV4-1
d_call: TRBD2
clone_size: many
cdr3_nt: TGCGCCAGCAGTCAGGGCCTAGCGGGAGGAGATACGCAGTATTTT
cdr3_aa: CASSQGLAGGDTQYF

j_call: TRBJ1-1
v_call: TRBV27
d_call: NA
clone_size: NA
cdr3_nt: TGTGCCAGCAAGGGAGGGGTGTGGGCTTTCTTT
cdr3_aa: CASKGGVWAFF

j_call: TRBJ1-5
v_call: TRBV6-4
d_call: NA
clone_size: NA
cdr3_nt: TGTGCCAGCAGTCAGGGGAACAATCAGCCCCAGCATTTT
cdr3_aa: CASSQGNNQPQHF

j_call: TRBJ1-1
v_call: TRBV20-1
d_call: NA
clone_size: NA
cdr3_nt: TGCAGTGCTAGCCCCACCAGAGCGAACACTGAAGCTTTCTTT
cdr3_aa: CSASPTRANTEAFF

j_call: TRBJ1-2
v_call: TRBV28
d_call: TRBD1
clone_size: few
cdr3_nt: TGTGCCAGCTCCTACAGGGGGTATGGCTACACCTTC
cdr3_aa: CASSYRGYGYTF

j_call: TRBJ2-2
v_call: TRBV4-1
d_call: NA
clone_size: few
cdr3_nt: TGCGCCAGCAGCCAAGATACGGAACGGGGCCCAGACACCGGGGAGCTGTTTTTT
cdr3_aa: CASSQDTERGPDTGELFF

j_call: TRBJ2-3
v_call: TRBV9
d_call: NA
clone_size: NA
cdr3_nt: TGTGCCAGCAGCAGGGGGGGCGGGGCAGATACGCAGTATTTT
cdr3_aa: CASSRGGGADTQYF